These 28 T cell receptor beta chains were sequenced from one sample in a study of blood T cell repertoires in COVID-19. Here immunoSEQ multiplex PCR was the method, and the copy in TCRdb shows in-frame clones only, minus some. This sample yields about 370,000 clones, of which 80% to 90% are seen a single time; under 4% belongs to the top ten. Source material: peripheral blood. These receptor sequences come from a woman younger than 45 with COVID-19, enrolled during active disease.

This chain connects TRBV4-3 to TRBJ2-1; no clear D gene. The ends were cut back, 1 base at V and 3 bases at J, with 7 bases in the middle. The germline CDR1 and CDR2 sequences are LGHNA and YSLEER. CDR3 size: 14 residues. In DNA form, the CDR3 reads TGCGCCAGCAGCCAAGGGCGGTACTACAATGAGCAGTTCTTC. This translates into CASSQGRYYNEQFF.

The V and J genes are TRBV11-2 and TRBJ1-3; unclear D gene. Trimming took off 2 bases at V and 0 bases at J, with 8 bases between the two ends. CDR1 SGHAT and CDR2 FQNNGV come from the germline V gene. This CDR3 is built from 15 residues. CDR3 protein: CASSLFESSGNTIYF. The DNA of the CDR3 is TGTGCCAGCAGCTTATTTGAGAGCTCTGGAAACACCATATATTTT.

The V gene is TRBV11-2, the J gene TRBJ2-1; maybe TRBD1 (6 bases). Germline V gives CDR1 SGHAT, CDR2 FQNNGV. This CDR3 region has 15 residues. V was cut by 0 bases and J by 4 bases, with 10 bases left in between. CDR3 coding DNA: TGTGCCAGCAGCTTAGACAGGGGTTCTTACAATGAGCAGTTCTTC. Protein sequence: CASSLDRGSYNEQFF.

The chain links TRBV18 to TRBJ2-1; D possibly corresponds to TRBD1 (6 bases). Trimming shortened V by 3 bases and J by 5 bases, and 11 bases separated the two germline ends. This CDR3 contains 14 residues. Germline CDR1 KGHSH, CDR2 LQKENI. In DNA form, the CDR3 reads TGTGCCAGCTCACCGGACAGCGTGAACAATGAGCAGTTCTTC. Its protein product is CASSPDSVNNEQFF.

The rearrangement links TRBV14 to TRBJ1-1; D is perhaps TRBD1 (5 bases). V gave up 0 bases and J gave up 8 bases, with 10 bases separating them. The CDR3 loop spans 13 amino acids. CDR1 and CDR2 (germline): SGHDN, FVKESK. DNA of the CDR3: TGTGCCAGCAGCCAAGAAAGGGGCAGGGAAGCTTTCTTT. Translation gives CASSQERGREAFF.

This clone was seen only a few times. This rearrangement joins TRBV12-3 or TRBV12-4 to TRBJ1-2; tentative D call: TRBD1 (5 bases). Trimming cost V 3 bases and J 3 bases, with 5 bases left between them. The CDR3 is 12 residues long. CDR3 coding DNA: TGTGCCAGCAGTTTGACAGACTATGGCTACACCTTC. As protein: CASSLTDYGYTF.

CDR3 DNA: TGTGCCAGCGGAAGGGGACAGGGCATCTTCAGTCAGCCCCAGCATTTT. Its protein is CASGRGQGIFSQPQHF. The chain couples TRBV28 to TRBJ1-5; 9 bases are a match to TRBD1. Germline V gene data show CDR1 as MDHEN and CDR2 as SYDVKM. V was clipped by 8 bases and J by 6 bases; unmatched bases: 14. This CDR3 has 16 residues.

The V gene is TRBV6-2 or TRBV6-3, the J gene TRBJ2-7; 7 bases fit TRBD1. V shed 0 bases and J 4 bases; nucleotides not matched to a gene: 6. The CDR3 covers 15 residues. CDR1 and CDR2 (germline): MNHEY, SVGEGT. The CDR3 sequence: CASSYSRGLGYEQYF. The CDR3 DNA follows: TGTGCCAGCAGTTACTCGAGGGGGCTGGGTTACGAGCAGTACTTC.

V usage is TRBV4-1 and J usage is TRBJ1-4; D is possibly TRBD1 (5 bases). V was clipped by 4 bases and J by 4 bases, with 16 bases between them. This CDR3 is built from 16 residues. Germline V gene sequence: CDR1 MGHRA, CDR2 YSYEKL. CDR3 sequence reads: CASSRTWTDINEKLFF. The CDR3 nucleotides are TGCGCCAGCAGCCGAACCTGGACGGACATTAATGAAAAACTGTTTTTT.

The chain links TRBV3-1 (or the pseudogene TRBV3-2) to TRBJ2-3, with D perhaps matching TRBD2 (6 bases). Germline CDR1 and CDR2: LGHDT and YNNKEL (reference sequence). CDR3 length equals 14 residues. Trimming stripped 4 bases from V and 0 bases from J, with 8 bases between. The CDR3 coding sequence is TGTGCCAGCAGCCGGGGACTCAGCACAGATACGCAGTATTTT. It translates to CASSRGLSTDTQYF.

J is TRBJ2-3 and V is TRBV29-1, with 7 nucleotides matching TRBD2. V was clipped by 4 bases and J by 1 base; unmatched bases: 5. CDR3 length: 14 residues. Per the germline V gene, CDR1 is SQVTM and CDR2 is ANQGSEA. The CDR3 protein is CSVVWGRGTDTQYF. The CDR3 bases are TGCAGCGTTGTTTGGGGGAGGGGCACAGATACGCAGTATTTT.

The chain carries TRBV28 and TRBJ1-6; maybe TRBD1 (6 bases). V lost 7 bases and J 7 bases, leaving 11 bases between the germline ends. The CDR3 is 13 amino acids. Germline V gives CDR1 MDHEN, CDR2 SYDVKM. The CDR3: CASKGQLNSPLHF. In DNA, the CDR3 is TGTGCCAGCAAGGGACAACTAAATTCACCCCTCCACTTT.

This chain uses TRBV4-1 with TRBJ1-2; D is uncertain. Germline V lookup: CDR1 MGHRA, CDR2 YSYEKL. Trimming left V 0 bases short and J 4 bases short, with 12 bases between. The CDR3 length is 15 residues. The CDR3 here is CASSQEINFLYGYTF. As DNA, the CDR3 is TGCGCCAGCAGCCAAGAAATTAACTTTCTCTATGGCTACACCTTC.

The CDR3 DNA is TGTGCCAGCAGTTACTCTACAGGGGATTTTGAAAAACTGTTTTTT. This gives the protein CASSYSTGDFEKLFF. V gene TRBV6-2 or TRBV6-3 combines with J gene TRBJ1-4; TRBD1 matches 7 bases. CDR1 and CDR2 from the germline V gene are MNHEY and SVGEGT. After removal of 0 bases from V and 7 bases from J, the junction contained 5 bases not matched to a gene. CDR3 length: 15 amino acids.

This clone appeared once. J is TRBJ1-1 and V is TRBV2, with D possibly matching TRBD1 (5 bases). This CDR3 has 14 amino acids. Trimming left V 7 bases short and J 5 bases short, with 17 bases between. Per germline, CDR1 SNHLY and CDR2 FYNNEI. The CDR3 coding sequence is TGTGCCAGCACCCGTGGGGGGGGTAGGACTGAAGCTTTCTTT. This gives the protein CASTRGGGRTEAFF.

The chain combines TRBV2 with TRBJ1-6; 9 nucleotides agree with TRBD1. The germline CDR1 and CDR2 sequences are SNHLY and FYNNEI. The CDR3 has 16 residues. V shed 3 bases and J 10 bases; nucleotides not matched to a gene: 10. Here the CDR3 reads CASSERQGGTGSPLHF. As DNA, the CDR3 is TGTGCCAGCAGTGAGAGACAGGGGGGAACAGGATCACCCCTCCACTTT.

The chain has TRBV12-5 and TRBJ2-1, with 11 bases identical to TRBD1. This CDR3 comprises 15 residues. The germline V gene has CDR1 LGHNT and CDR2 FRNRAP. J gave up 7 bases and V 5 bases, and 7 bases lay outside the gene matches. The CDR3 DNA follows: TGTGCTAGTGGTCCAGGACAGGGGGCGGGGAATGAGCAGTTCTTC. It is translated as CASGPGQGAGNEQFF.

The rearrangement links TRBV24-1 to TRBJ2-7; 14 positions match TRBD2. This CDR3 spans 17 amino acids. J was trimmed by 4 bases and V by 3 bases; bases with no gene match: 7. Germline V gives CDR1 KGHDR, CDR2 SFDVKD. CDR3 residues: CATSDPRLAGGSYEQYV. DNA for the CDR3: TGTGCCACCAGTGATCCCCGACTAGCGGGAGGGTCTTACGAGCAGTACGTC.

To note about this clone: Other nucleotide sequences in the sample specify the same CDR3. The V gene is TRBV18, the J gene TRBJ2-7; 7 positions match TRBD1. Germline values: CDR1 KGHSH, CDR2 LQKENI. The V segment lost 3 bases and the J segment 3 bases; nucleotides outside the gene matches: 5. The CDR3 spans 14 residues. The CDR3 spells CASSPRQGVYEQYF. In nucleotides, the CDR3 is TGTGCCAGCTCACCCCGGCAGGGGGTCTACGAGCAGTACTTC.

The J gene is TRBJ1-2, the V gene TRBV25-1; D remains unclear. From germline, CDR1 is MGHDK and CDR2 SYGVNS. The V and J ends lost 1 base and 7 bases respectively, with 16 bases between them. The CDR3 has 15 amino acids. CDR3 protein: CASSESGRPSGGYTF. The DNA of the CDR3 is TGTGCCAGCAGTGAATCCGGCCGCCCGTCGGGTGGCTACACCTTC.

This chain links TRBV4-3 with TRBJ2-2, with TRBD2 matching 9 bases. The CDR3 length is 16 residues. V lost 2 bases, J lost 1 base, and 2 bases stayed unmatched. The germline V gene has CDR1 LGHNA and CDR2 YSLEER. The CDR3 reads CASSQLAGENTGELFF. The CDR3 DNA is TGCGCCAGCAGCCAATTAGCGGGAGAGAACACCGGGGAGCTGTTTTTT.

The gene calls are TRBV28 and TRBJ2-2; TRBD1 agrees at 11 bases. Unmatched junction bases numbered 6, after V lost 3 bases and J lost 6 bases. The germline V gene encodes CDR1 MDHEN and CDR2 SYDVKM. The CDR3 extends over 16 amino acids. CDR3 region: CASSFYGQGAAGELFF. The DNA for the CDR3 is TGTGCCAGCAGTTTCTATGGACAGGGGGCGGCCGGGGAGCTGTTTTTT.

In its sample, this clone was seen once. The genes are TRBV19 and TRBJ2-2; the match to TRBD2 covers 13 bases. J gave up 0 bases and V 7 bases, and 5 bases lay outside the gene matches. The CDR3 spans 17 residues. Germline CDR1 reads LNHDA; CDR2 reads SQIVND (reference sequence). This CDR3 is CASTRLAGGPNTGELFF. DNA for the CDR3: TGTGCCAGTACGAGACTAGCGGGAGGCCCGAACACCGGGGAGCTGTTTTTT.

The chain uses TRBV7-9 and TRBJ2-7, with D unresolved. V was pared by 4 bases and J by 2 bases, with 12 bases between. CDR3 length: 14 residues. The germline V gene has CDR1 SEHNR and CDR2 FQNEAQ (reference sequence). The CDR3 bases are TGTGCCAGCAGCTCCTCCCCGGTTCCCTACGAGCAGTACGTC. Amino acids: CASSSSPVPYEQYV.

The V call is TRBV30, the J call TRBJ2-1, with 10 bases aligning to TRBD2. CDR1 GTSNPN and CDR2 SVGIG come from the germline V gene (reference sequence). V shed 5 bases and J 2 bases; nucleotides not matched to a gene: 15. The length of the CDR3 is 18 residues. CDR3 sequence (DNA): TGTGCCTGGGGGAGACTAGCGGGCACAATGAGGGCCTACAATGAGCAGTTCTTC. Protein: CAWGRLAGTMRAYNEQFF.

The genes are TRBV3-1 (or the pseudogene TRBV3-2) and TRBJ2-7, with D possibly matching TRBD2 (6 bases). This CDR3 contains 12 residues. CDR1 is LGHDT and CDR2 is YNNKEL in the germline V gene (reference sequence). Trimming cost V 4 bases and J 4 bases, with 8 bases left between them. CDR3 in DNA: TGTGCCAGCAGCCTGGAGGGATACGAGCAGTACTTC. This encodes CASSLEGYEQYF.

Points on this clone: The same CDR3 can be traced to other DNA sequences in this sample. V is TRBV9 and J is TRBJ1-4; D ambiguous. The CDR3 runs 14 residues. Germline CDR1 and CDR2: SGDLS and YYNGEE. Between the trimmed V and J ends, which lost 0 bases and 8 bases, there was a span of 11 bases. CDR3 DNA: TGTGCCAGCAGCGTAGATCGGGGTTCGGAAAAACTGTTTTTT. This encodes CASSVDRGSEKLFF.

This chain uses TRBV27 with TRBJ1-1; D gene ambiguous. CDR1 is MNHEY, CDR2 SMNVEV, per germline (reference sequence). This CDR3 spans 13 amino acids. V was cut by 3 bases and J by 3 bases, with 8 bases left in between. CDR3 bases: TGTGCCAGCAGTTTGGGCCTGGACACTGAAGCTTTCTTT. It encodes CASSLGLDTEAFF.